This T cell receptor (beta chain) comes out of a study of human T cells and chemical hapten exposure. Study findings and constraints: DPC sensitization left the count of TCRs above 1 in 1000 unchanged.

Whole blood that had not been fractionated was the source of extracted total RNA. This clonotype was counted at least ten times. Its specificity is not known. The CDR3 length is 16 residues. The V gene's germline CDR1 is SGDLS and CDR2 YYNGEE. The germline V and J ends were trimmed by 0 bases and 8 bases, with 20 bases remaining between them. Unique molecular identifiers were linked by the library to individual cDNA molecules. Per the original methods: Sampled TCR counts reached a median of approximately 94,000 per sample, with values ranging from roughly 20,000 to 750,000. Via MiXCR, TCRdb re-called the 5' RACE reads, giving one row per CDR3 protein. TCRdb's processing, not the study's, gives the V and J calls here. The sample has 130,000 or so distinct CDR3 sequences, 4.1% seen once.

The chain couples TRBV9 to TRBJ1-2, with a possible D match to TRBD1 (6 bases). This receptor was obtained from a female donor in good health. CDR3 in amino acids: CASSVEATGLALGYTF. The CDR3 DNA sequence: TGTGCCAGCAGCGTAGAAGCCACAGGGTTGGCTTTAGGCTACACCTTC.